This TCR beta chain was obtained from a study of blood T cell repertoires in COVID-19 (dated by TCRdb to about 2020). Concerning the study at large: Samples from collaborators originated in the United States, Italy and Spain and spanned both the acute and convalescent phases of COVID-19. The prospective study material was composed of cDNA or gDNA derived from T cells, B-cell-depleted T cells, or PBMCs. The repertoires were released in a freely available public database meant as a resource for research on the immune response to SARS-CoV-2. Samples were obtained from the ongoing ImmuneRACE study (first 160 participants) and from roughly 1,300 subjects provided by 6 global collaborators. Deeply sampled blood TCRbeta repertoires from subjects exposed to, actively infected with, or recovered from COVID-19 were included in the dataset. Nearly every sample came with metadata listing a de-identified subject ID, COVID-19 status, age in years and sex. Where available, HLA class I and class II types were taken from metadata supplied by the sample provider and were not determined by assay-based typing. What the study reported, not specific to this receptor: The quantity of clinical and demographic metadata differed by source and by participant and was supplied without curation.

The immunoSEQ Assay, a bias-controlled multiplex PCR, was used to amplify TCRbeta CDR3 regions from genomic DNA. Processing in the source paper ran as follows. The number of nucleated cells in each sample was estimated by amplification of reference gene primers within the assay. To quantify the absolute abundance of each unique TCRbeta CDR3 rearrangement, sequence reads were collapsed and filtered. Productive Simpson clonality was computed per sample as the square root of Simpson's diversity index over productive rearrangements. The source is immuneACCESS, and TCRdb retained only in-frame sequences with V and J called. Part of the clones is not carried over; for the studies checked, unresolved V genes explain less than half of this, and the remainder is unexplained. Clone size and V and J calls were adopted from that table, with D and trimming inferred from the DNA. The sample profile shows around 88,000 clones; roughly 80% of them were found once. The ten largest clones capture 4.4% of the sample.

Points on this clone: The antigen it binds to is not known. Nothing much larger sits one base from this clone, and base qualities are not available.

Between the V and J ends, shortened by 2 bases and 9 bases respectively, the junction contains 17 bases. The CDR3 runs 15 amino acids, cysteine and phenylalanine included. CDR3 DNA only is kept here, 45 bases in frame from base 1. CDR1 and CDR2, looked up from the germline V gene (reference sequence), are GTSNPN and SVGIG. Collaborating institutions collected whole blood in K2EDTA tubes following their own protocols. For TCRbeta analysis, collaborators shipped samples as frozen whole blood, isolated PBMCs, or DNA extracted from either of those sample types. This receptor chain uses TRBV30 and TRBJ2-6, with TRBD1 tentatively as D gene (5 bases match). The TCR originated in a man in his 60s with acute or convalescent COVID-19. Sequencing was carried out using peripheral blood. The DNA sequence is given as TGTGCCTGGAGTTCGGTAGGGGCCCGGTACAACGTCCTGACTTTC. Its product reads: CAWSSVGARYNVLTF. Outside the CDR3, residues come from the reference TRBV30 and TRBJ2-6 proteins, so the full variable domain is: SQTIHQWPATLVQPVGSPLSLECTVEGTSNPNLYWYRQAAGRGLQLLFYSVGIGQISSEVPQNLSASRPQDRQFILSSKKLLLSDSGFYLCAWSSVGARYNVLTFGAGSRLTVL.